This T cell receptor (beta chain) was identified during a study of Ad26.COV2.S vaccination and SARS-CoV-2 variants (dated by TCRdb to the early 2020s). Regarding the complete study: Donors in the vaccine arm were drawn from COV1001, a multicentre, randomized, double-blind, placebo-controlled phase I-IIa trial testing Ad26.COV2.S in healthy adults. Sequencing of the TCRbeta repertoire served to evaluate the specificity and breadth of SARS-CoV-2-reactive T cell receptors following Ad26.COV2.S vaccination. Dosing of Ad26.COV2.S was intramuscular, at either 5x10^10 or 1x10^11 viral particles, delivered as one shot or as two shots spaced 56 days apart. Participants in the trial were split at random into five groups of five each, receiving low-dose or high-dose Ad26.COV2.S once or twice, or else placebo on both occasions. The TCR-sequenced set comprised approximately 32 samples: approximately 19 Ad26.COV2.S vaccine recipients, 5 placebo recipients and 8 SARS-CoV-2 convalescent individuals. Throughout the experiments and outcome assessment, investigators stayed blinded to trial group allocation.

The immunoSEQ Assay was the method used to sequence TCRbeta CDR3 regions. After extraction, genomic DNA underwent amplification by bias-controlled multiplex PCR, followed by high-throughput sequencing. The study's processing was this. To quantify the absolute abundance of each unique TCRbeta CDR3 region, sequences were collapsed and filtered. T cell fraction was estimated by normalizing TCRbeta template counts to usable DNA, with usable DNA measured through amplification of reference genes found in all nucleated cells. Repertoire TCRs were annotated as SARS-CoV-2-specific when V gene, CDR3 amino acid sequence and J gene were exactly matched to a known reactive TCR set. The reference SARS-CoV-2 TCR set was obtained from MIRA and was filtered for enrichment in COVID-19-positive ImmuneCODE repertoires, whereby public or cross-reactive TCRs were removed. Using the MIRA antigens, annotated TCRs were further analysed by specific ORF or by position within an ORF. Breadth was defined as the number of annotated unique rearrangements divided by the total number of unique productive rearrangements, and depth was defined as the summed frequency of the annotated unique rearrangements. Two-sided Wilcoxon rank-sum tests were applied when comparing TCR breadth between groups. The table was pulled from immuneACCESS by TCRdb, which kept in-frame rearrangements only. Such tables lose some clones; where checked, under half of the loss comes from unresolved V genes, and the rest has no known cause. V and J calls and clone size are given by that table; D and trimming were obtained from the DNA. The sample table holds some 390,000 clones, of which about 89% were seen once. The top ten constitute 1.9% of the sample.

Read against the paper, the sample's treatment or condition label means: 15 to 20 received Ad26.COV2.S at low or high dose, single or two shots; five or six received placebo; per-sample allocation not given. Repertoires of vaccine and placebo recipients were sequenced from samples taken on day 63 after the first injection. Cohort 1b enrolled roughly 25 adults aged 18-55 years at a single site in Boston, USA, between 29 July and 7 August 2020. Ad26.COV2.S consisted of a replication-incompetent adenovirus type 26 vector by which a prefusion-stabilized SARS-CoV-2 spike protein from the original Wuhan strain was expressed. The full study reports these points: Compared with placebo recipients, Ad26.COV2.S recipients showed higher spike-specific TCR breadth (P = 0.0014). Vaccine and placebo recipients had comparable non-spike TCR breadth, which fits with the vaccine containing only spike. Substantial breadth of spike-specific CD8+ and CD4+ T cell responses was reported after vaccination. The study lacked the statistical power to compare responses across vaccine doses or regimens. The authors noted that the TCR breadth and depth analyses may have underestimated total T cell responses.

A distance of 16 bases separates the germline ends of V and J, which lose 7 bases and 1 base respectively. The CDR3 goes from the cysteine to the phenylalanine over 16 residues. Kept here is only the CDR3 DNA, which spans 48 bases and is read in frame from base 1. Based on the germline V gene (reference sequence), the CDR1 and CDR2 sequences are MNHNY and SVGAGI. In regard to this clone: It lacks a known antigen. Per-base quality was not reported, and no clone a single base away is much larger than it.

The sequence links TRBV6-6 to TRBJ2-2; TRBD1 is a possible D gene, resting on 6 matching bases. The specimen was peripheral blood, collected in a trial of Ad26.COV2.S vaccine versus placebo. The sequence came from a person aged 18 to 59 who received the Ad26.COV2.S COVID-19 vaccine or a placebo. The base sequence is TGTGCCAGCATCTTGATGGGACACAGGAACACCGGGGAGCTGTTTTTT. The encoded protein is CASILMGHRNTGELFF.